This note documents a single TCR beta chain sequence. Antigen unknown. A much larger clone sits a single nucleotide away, making a read error possible. These data originate in a study of regulatory T cells in long-lasting Graves disease. General study findings and limits: It was in persistent disease that TRBV28, TRBJ1-2 and TRBJ2-5 were favored. Only peripheral blood was studied, not thyroid tissue.

Time point noted: newly diagnosed GD, antithyroid drugs for less than 3 months. Extracted PBMC RNA gave rise to the TCR library. EDTA tubes were used for drawing around 8.2 milliliters of peripheral blood. Through Arm-PCR of CDR3 regions and iRepertoire HTBI primers, TCR beta libraries were built. TCRdb itself ran the multiplex PCR reads through MiXCR, one entry per CDR3 protein. The sample consists of 540,000 or so distinct CDR3 sequences, roughly 13% of them appearing once. In germline, CDR1 is SGHTA, CDR2 FQGNSA. The V gene lost 3 bases and the J gene lost 15 bases, with 12 bases spanning the gap. The CDR3 has 11 residues. In addition, the sample was reused for a study of T cells in Graves' hyperthyroidism and ophthalmopathy. That work adds: The diagnostic basis comprised clinical symptoms, serum thyroxine and TRAb, thyroid ultrasound and orbital computed tomography.

The chain employs TRBV7-2 and TRBJ2-1; unclear D gene. The clonotype originates from a man aged 25 to 40 with Graves disease. Sequences were derived from peripheral blood mononuclear cells (PBMCs), sampled at new diagnosis, from a patient treated with antithyroid drugs. This chain's CDR3 is CASSFTQSLFF. The CDR3 nucleotides read TGTGCCAGCAGCTTCACCCAGAGCCTGTTCTTC.